What follows are 5 T cell receptor beta chains derived from one specimen sequenced in a study of blood T cell repertoires in COVID-19. Clones were sequenced by immunoSEQ multiplex PCR, and TCRdb holds only the in-frame ones, with some missing. Seen here are tens of thousands of clones, roughly 88% observed once, and the top ten hold roughly 13%. Sequenced material: peripheral blood. The receptors were gathered from a human donor with active COVID-19. The donor label of this sample is uncertain.

The J gene is TRBJ1-5, the V gene TRBV28; 9 bases agree with TRBD1. Trimming cost V 5 bases and J 4 bases; bases outside gene matches: 3. The V gene's germline CDR1 is MDHEN and CDR2 SYDVKM. The CDR3 totals 14 residues. The CDR3 reads CASSLGTGNQPQHF. The CDR3 region has the DNA TGTGCCAGCAGTCTAGGGACAGGGAATCAGCCCCAGCATTTT.

This rearrangement joins TRBV11-2 to TRBJ2-7, with 9 bases identical to TRBD1. Looked up from germline, CDR1 is SGHAT and CDR2 is FQNNGV. CDR3 size: 15 residues. J gave up 2 bases and V 5 bases, and 7 bases lay outside the gene matches. The DNA of the CDR3 is TGTGCCAGCAGCCAACCCGGACAGGGGCCCTACGAGCAGTACTTC. The encoded protein is CASSQPGQGPYEQYF.

This clone was observed a single time. V is TRBV18 and J is TRBJ2-7, with 10 bases aligning to TRBD1. The CDR3 runs 14 residues. The ends lost 3 bases at V and 6 bases at J; junction bases unmatched: 5. CDR1 is KGHSH and CDR2 is LQKENI in the germline V gene. CDR3 amino acids: CASSPPGQGTEQYF. CDR3 nucleotides: TGTGCCAGCTCACCCCCGGGACAGGGGACCGAGCAGTACTTC.

CDR3 residues: CASSLWGTGSYEQYF. The CDR3 region has the DNA TGTGCCAGCAGTTTATGGGGGACAGGCTCCTACGAGCAGTACTTC. The rearrangement uses TRBV28 and TRBJ2-7; 8 nucleotides agree with TRBD1. The germline V gene encodes CDR1 MDHEN and CDR2 SYDVKM. The length of the CDR3 is 15 residues. V was pared by 0 bases and J by 0 bases, with 1 base of the junction left unmatched.

The chain has TRBV12-5 and TRBJ2-1, with 9 bases that match TRBD2. V was clipped by 1 base and J by 9 bases; unmatched bases: 25. The CDR3 extends over 21 amino acids. Germline CDR1 LGHNT, CDR2 FRNRAP. CDR3 nucleotide sequence: TGTGCTAGTGGTTTGGCCCCCAGGGGGGTGGTAGCGGGAGATTTAAGGGGTGAGCAGTTCTTC. Protein: CASGLAPRGVVAGDLRGEQFF.